This T cell receptor (beta chain) was observed in a study of Graves' ophthalmopathy and Graves' hyperthyroidism. Ophthalmopathy donors were characterized by moderate-to-severe activity, CAS of at least 3, NOSPECS of at least 4, and duration under 3 months. The PBMCs originated from roughly 10 ml of fresh peripheral blood. Amplification from RNA transcripts yielded the TCR beta CDR3 regions. The first-round RT-PCR employed HTBI primers together with the Qiagen OneStep RT-PCR kit. A multiplex PCR was then performed as the second round. TCRdb itself ran the multiplex PCR reads through MiXCR, one entry per CDR3 protein. In the table there are roughly 500,000 distinct CDR3 sequences, under 15% of which are singletons. Material for sequencing was blood. This TCR was recovered from a woman aged 30 to 39 with Graves' ophthalmopathy.

DNA for the CDR3: TGTGCCAGTAGTATAGCTGGCAGGGGGAGCGGCTACACCTTC. It codes for CASSIAGRGSGYTF. The chain is built from TRBV19 and TRBJ1-2, with 7 positions matching TRBD1. With V trimmed by 1 base and J by 8 bases, 7 bases remained unmatched. The CDR3 covers 14 residues. CDR1 and CDR2 from the germline V gene are LNHDA and SQIVND (reference sequence).